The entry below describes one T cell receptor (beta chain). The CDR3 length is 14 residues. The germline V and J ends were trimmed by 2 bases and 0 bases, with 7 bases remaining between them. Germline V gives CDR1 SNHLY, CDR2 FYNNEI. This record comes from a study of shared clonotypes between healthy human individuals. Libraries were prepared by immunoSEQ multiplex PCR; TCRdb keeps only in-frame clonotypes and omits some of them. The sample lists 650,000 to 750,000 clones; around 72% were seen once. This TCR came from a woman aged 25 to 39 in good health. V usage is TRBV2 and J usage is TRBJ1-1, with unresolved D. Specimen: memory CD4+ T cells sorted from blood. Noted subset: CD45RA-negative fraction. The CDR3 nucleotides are TGTGCCAGCAGTGAACAGCTACTGAACACTGAAGCTTTCTTT. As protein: CASSEQLLNTEAFF.